The clone carrying this TCR beta chain appeared a few times. Its antigen is still unknown. The CDR3 loop spans 14 amino acids. Germline CDR1 reads KGHSH; CDR2 reads LQKENI. With 6 bases removed from V and 6 bases from J, the gap between germline ends came to 15 bases. This entry belongs to a study of T cells in Graves' hyperthyroidism and ophthalmopathy. Findings and limits, study-wide: Most clonotypes that expanded in the thyroid above 0.001 also showed up in blood.

Uncontrolled infections, other autoimmune diseases, pregnancy or lactation led to exclusion of patients. Extraction of PBMCs used under 13 ml of fresh peripheral blood. Amplification of TCR beta CDR3 regions used RNA as the template. The TCR CDR3 was amplified in a first-round RT-PCR using the HTBI primer set. TCRdb re-derived calls from the multiplex PCR reads in MiXCR, one entry per CDR3 protein. The data hold 500,000 or so distinct CDR3 sequences, with approximately 17% observed a single time. This sequence originates from a young woman with Graves' ophthalmopathy. The sample consisted of blood. The J gene is TRBJ1-5, the V gene TRBV18; D gene uncertain. CDR3 residues: CASSDLSGGQPQHF. CDR3 sequence (DNA): TGTGCCAGCTCCGATTTAAGCGGAGGTCAGCCCCAGCATTTT.